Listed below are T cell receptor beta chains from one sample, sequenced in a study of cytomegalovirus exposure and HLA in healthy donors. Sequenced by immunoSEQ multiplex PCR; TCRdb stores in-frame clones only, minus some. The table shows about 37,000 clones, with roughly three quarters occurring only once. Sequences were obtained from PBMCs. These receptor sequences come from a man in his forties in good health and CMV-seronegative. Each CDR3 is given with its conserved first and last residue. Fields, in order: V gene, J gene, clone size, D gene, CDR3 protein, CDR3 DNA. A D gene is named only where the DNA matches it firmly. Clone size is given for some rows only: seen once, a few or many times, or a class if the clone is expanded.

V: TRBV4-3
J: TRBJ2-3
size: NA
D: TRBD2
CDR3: CASSQQTSGGRDTQYF
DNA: TGCGCCAGCAGCCAACAGACTAGCGGGGGGCGAGATACGCAGTATTTT

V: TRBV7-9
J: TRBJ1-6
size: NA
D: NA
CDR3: CAIGGSGLNSPLHF
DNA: TGTGCCATCGGTGGTTCAGGGCTGAATTCACCCCTCCACTTT

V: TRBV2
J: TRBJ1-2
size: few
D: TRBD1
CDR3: CASRETGGRVNYGYTF
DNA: TGTGCCAGCAGAGAGACAGGGGGTAGGGTTAACTATGGCTACACCTTC

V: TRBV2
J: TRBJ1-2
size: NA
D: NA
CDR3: CASSDGSYGYTF
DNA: TGTGCCAGCAGTGATGGCAGCTATGGCTACACCTTC

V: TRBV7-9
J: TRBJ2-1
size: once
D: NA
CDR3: CASSPGHSYNEQFF
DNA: TGTGCCAGCAGCCCGGGACACTCCTACAATGAGCAGTTCTTC

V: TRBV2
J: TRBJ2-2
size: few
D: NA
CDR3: CASSGLVTGELFF
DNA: TGTGCCAGCAGTGGACTAGTTACAGGGGAGCTGTTTTTT

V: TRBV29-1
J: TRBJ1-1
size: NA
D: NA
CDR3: CSVARQEDTEAFF
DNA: TGCAGCGTTGCCAGACAGGAAGACACTGAAGCTTTCTTT

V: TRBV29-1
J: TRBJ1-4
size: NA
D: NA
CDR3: CSVQLVGIQEKLFF
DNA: TGCAGCGTTCAGCTGGTCGGGATACAGGAAAAACTGTTTTTT

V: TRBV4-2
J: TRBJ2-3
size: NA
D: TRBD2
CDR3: CASSQEEVAGPDTQYF
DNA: TGTGCCAGCAGCCAAGAGGAAGTAGCGGGGCCAGATACGCAGTATTTT

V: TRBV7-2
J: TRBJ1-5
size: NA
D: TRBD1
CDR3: CASRNRGRGQPQHF
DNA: TGTGCCAGCAGAAACAGGGGGCGAGGGCAGCCCCAGCATTTT

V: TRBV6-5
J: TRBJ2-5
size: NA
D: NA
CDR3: CASSPRQGNQETQYF
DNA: TGTGCCAGCAGTCCTCGCCAGGGGAACCAAGAGACCCAGTACTTC

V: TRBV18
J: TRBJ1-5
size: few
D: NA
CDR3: CASSPSNQPQHF
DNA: TGTGCCAGCTCCCCGAGCAATCAGCCCCAGCATTTT

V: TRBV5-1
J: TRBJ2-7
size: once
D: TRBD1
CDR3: CASSLSQGASYEQYF
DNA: TGCGCCAGCAGCTTATCCCAGGGGGCGTCCTACGAGCAGTACTTC

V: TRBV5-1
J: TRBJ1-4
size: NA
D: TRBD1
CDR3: CASRDVRGTNEKLFF
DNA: TGCGCCAGCAGGGACGTCAGGGGGACTAATGAAAAACTGTTTTTT

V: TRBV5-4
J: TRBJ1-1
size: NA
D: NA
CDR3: CASSEGLRNTEAFF
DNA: TGTGCCAGCAGCGAGGGACTCAGGAACACTGAAGCTTTCTTT

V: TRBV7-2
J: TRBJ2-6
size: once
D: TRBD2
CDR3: CASVTRATSGTLGANVLTF
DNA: TGTGCCAGCGTAACTCGGGCGACTAGCGGGACTCTGGGGGCCAACGTCCTGACTTTC

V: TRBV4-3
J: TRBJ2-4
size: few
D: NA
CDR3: CASSQDWHGTTKNIQYF
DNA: TGCGCCAGCAGCCAAGATTGGCATGGGACAACGAAAAACATTCAGTACTTC

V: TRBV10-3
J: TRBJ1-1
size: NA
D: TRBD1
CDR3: CAISETGATEAFF
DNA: TGTGCCATCAGTGAGACAGGGGCAACTGAAGCTTTCTTT